The T cell receptor (beta chain) described here comes from a study of Ad26.COV2.S vaccination and SARS-CoV-2 variants. Whole-study context: Administration of Ad26.COV2.S was intramuscular, either once or twice 56 days apart. Study-wide findings and caveats: Participants given vaccine showed non-spike TCR breadth similar to that of placebo recipients.

The table came from immunoSEQ multiplex PCR; TCRdb's copy has only in-frame clones and leaves some out. The sample lists a few hundred thousand clones, 83% occurring once. Treatment in this sample: about 20 received Ad26.COV2.S at low or high dose, single or two shots; about 5 received placebo; per-sample allocation not given. Sampling occurred on day 63 after the first vaccine or placebo injection. Concerning this clone itself: No antigen is known for it.

Per the germline V gene, CDR1 is LGHNA and CDR2 is YSLEER. V was trimmed by 4 bases and J by 5 bases, leaving 17 bases between them. The CDR3 totals 15 residues. This chain connects TRBV4-3 to TRBJ2-5; D is perhaps TRBD1 (7 bases). This clonotype was sampled from a person between 18 and 60 years old who received the Ad26.COV2.S COVID-19 vaccine or a placebo. This specimen was peripheral blood, taken in a trial of Ad26.COV2.S vaccine versus placebo. The CDR3 reads CASSRLTGGGETQYF. In nucleotides, the CDR3 is TGCGCCAGCAGCCGATTGACAGGAGGGGGCGAGACCCAGTACTTC.